This TCR beta chain came from a study of cytomegalovirus exposure and HLA in healthy donors. For the study at large: An earlier analysis identified under 130 million unique TCR beta sequences in about 200 million T cells.

A remark on this clone: The target antigen is unknown.

The PCR used 60 Vbeta and 13 Jbeta primers. Here immunoSEQ multiplex PCR was the method, and the copy in TCRdb shows in-frame clones only, minus some. Of 65,000 to 95,000 clones detected, 65% to 80% appear once; the ten largest clones hold around 15%. Study-wide results and caveats: TCR beta V- and J-gene trimming, according to a later analysis, was linked to a missense DCLRE1C variant. Equally common other TCR beta chains were less clonally expanded than HLA-associated ones, a later analysis found.

This CDR3 is 11 amino acids long. CDR1 and CDR2 from the germline V gene are SGHVS and FNYEAQ. V shed 4 bases and J 11 bases; nucleotides not matched to a gene: 4. The chain employs TRBV7-6 and TRBJ1-1; TRBD1 matches at 7 bases. The sample taken for sequencing was PBMCs. This receptor was taken from a human donor in good health. CDR3 DNA sequence: TGTGCCAGCAGCTCGGGACAGAAGGCTTTCTTT. Its protein is CASSSGQKAFF.